One T cell receptor (beta chain) is described in this entry. Its target antigen remains unknown. No much larger clone exists at a distance of one base, and base qualities are not known. In the ViraFEST assay, PBMC were stimulated with viral peptide pools, and antigen-specific CD4+ T cell clonotypes were then identified by expansion using TCR sequencing. After around ten days of culture, CD4+ T cells were isolated with the EasySep CD4+ T cell isolation kit. The absence of prior SARS-CoV-2 infection in healthy vaccine recipients was confirmed by negative nucleocapsid antibodies before and after vaccination. About 2 million PBMC per well were cultured in IMDM with about 4.8% human AB serum, 9 to 10 IU/ml IL-2 and gentamicin, plus 10 ug/ml peptides. On days 3 and 7, half of the culture medium was replaced with fresh IL-2-containing medium. Unless noted otherwise, every peptide stimulation condition was cultured in triplicate wells. Using Ficoll-Paque Plus gradient centrifugation, PBMC were separated from whole blood and then either used fresh or cryopreserved at -140C. The spike proteins of SARS-CoV-2 and of the common cold coronaviruses HCoV-NL63, HCoV-OC43 and HCoV-229E were spanned by overlapping peptide pools. The QIAamp micro DNA kit was used to extract genomic DNA from the cultured CD4+ T cells.

Library preparation employed the immunoSEQ multiplex PCR assay. DNA from the cultured, isolated CD4+ T cells was subjected to TCR beta CDR3 sequencing. The study's processing was this. Non-productive TCR sequences were removed, reads were trimmed to the CDR3 region, and CDR3s of at least 7 amino acids were retained. Antigen-specific clonotypes were identified using the MANAFEST web app by comparison of expansion in peptide wells against reference cultures. To count as positive, a clone had to show expansion at FDR<0.05 compared with the reference and with all other wells, an odds ratio above 5, and a frequency above 0.1% in two replicate wells. Clonotypes significantly expanded in SARS-CoV-2 spike wells and in at least one common cold coronavirus spike condition were defined as cross-reactive. CDR3 similarity was assessed by Levenshtein distance using the stringdist R package, and unrooted trees were constructed with ape in R 3.6.1. TCRdb mirrors the immuneACCESS table, restricted to in-frame sequences. Some clones are absent from its copies; in checked studies, under half trace to an unresolved V gene, and the reason for the others is unknown. V and J calls and clone size are given by that table; D and trimming were obtained from the DNA. Across this sample there are about 20,000 clones, with less than 85% seen only once. The ten biggest clones cover about 16% of the sample.

Including cysteine and phenylalanine, the CDR3 has 12 amino acids. This entry keeps only the CDR3 DNA: 36 bases, framed from base 1. The germline V gene (reference sequence) specifies MNHNY as CDR1 and SVGAGI as CDR2. V and J are truncated by 8 bases and 4 bases respectively, leaving an intervening sequence of 6 bases. The sample originates from a study of vaccination effects on CD4 cells after COVID-19 (dated by TCRdb to 2022 to 2024). Concerning the study at large: Participants received two doses of either the BNT162b2 or the mRNA-1273 mRNA SARS-CoV-2 vaccine. Cultures from other donors in the study were sequenced with the Oncomine TCR Beta short-read assay on an Illumina iSeq 100. The full study included roughly 11 COVID-19 convalescent patients and several SARS-CoV-2-naive healthy vaccine recipients. SARS-CoV-2 spike-specific CD4+ TCR repertoires from before and after mRNA vaccination were compared in COVID-19 convalescent patients and in infection-naive vaccine recipients.

General study outcomes and caveats: The study was limited by a small number of convalescent patients and lacked early post-infection timepoints. Among healthy vaccine recipients, nearly all vaccine-induced clones were SARS-CoV-2 mono-reactive, and just 1 of 255 was cross-reactive with common cold coronaviruses. Marked clonal contraction was observed in both infection-induced and vaccine-induced clones at late post-vaccination timepoints, consistent with waning T cell responses.

The specimen comprised CD4+ T cells from PBMCs cultured with HCoV-229E spike peptides, sampled before COVID-19 vaccination. Taken with the paper, the label for cell subset or site translates to: HCoV-229E spike overlapping peptide pool stimulation. The sequence links TRBV6-6 to TRBJ1-6; the D gene assignment is ambiguous. This receptor was identified in a human donor who received a COVID-19 vaccine. CDR3 region: CASSGYNSPLHF. The DNA sequence is TGTGCCAGCTCTGGGTATAATTCACCCCTCCACTTT.